This TCR beta chain was documented in a study of response to subunit inactivated influenza vaccine. Study conclusions and caveats: There was a suggestion from the authors that each seasonal influenza vaccination recruits few new T cells.

TCRdb reanalysed the RT-PCR reads using MiXCR and keeps one entry per CDR3 protein. The sample shows roughly 460,000 distinct CDR3 sequences, approximately 10% of them seen only once. Deletions cut 0 bases from V and 6 bases from J, with 14 bases between. This CDR3 spans 15 amino acids. The germline CDR1 and CDR2 sequences are MNHEY and SVGAGI. This clonotype was counted only a few times. Its matching antigen is unknown. The genes are TRBV6-5 and TRBJ1-2; no clear D gene. This clonotype was sampled from a man in his fifties who received an inactivated influenza vaccine. The sample consisted of PBMCs from blood, taken roughly 45 days after vaccination. The CDR3 here is CASSYSVSAINGYTF. CDR3 bases: TGTGCCAGCAGTTACTCGGTTTCGGCAATCAATGGCTACACCTTC.